This T cell receptor beta chain was sequenced during a study of Ad26.COV2.S vaccination and SARS-CoV-2 variants. Study-level points and caveats: Vaccine and placebo groups showed comparable non-spike TCR breadth. Compared with placebo recipients, vaccine recipients had higher spike-specific TCR breadth. The authors reported substantial breadth in spike-specific CD8+ and CD4+ T cell responses after vaccination.

Sequencing was performed with immunoSEQ multiplex PCR; in TCRdb, only in-frame clones are kept and a portion is missing. The data hold some 180,000 clones, with around 88% observed a single time. The CDR3 has 15 residues. CDR1 is SGHRS and CDR2 is YFSETQ in the germline V gene. V lost 2 bases to trimming and J lost 7 bases; unmatched junction nucleotides: 8. On this clone: The antigen is unknown.

The gene calls are TRBV5-1 and TRBJ2-2; 7 nucleotides match TRBD1. This receptor was identified in a human donor who had recovered from COVID-19. The sequences come from peripheral blood, collected after recovery from COVID-19. DNA of the CDR3: TGCGCCAGCAGCTTCTATGACAGGGACGACGGGGAGCTGTTTTTT. Protein sequence: CASSFYDRDDGELFF.